The clone carrying this T cell receptor (beta chain) was detected a few times. Antigen unknown. This entry comes from a study of shared clonotypes between healthy human individuals. Selected positively for CCR7 and CD45RO-negative, naive CD8 cells excluded terminally differentiated effector memory CD45RA+ cells. Each of the donors was a healthy adult who was HIV-negative and had not had a recent acute infection or vaccination. Study findings and constraints: Enrolling few donors narrowed the genetic and exposure-history diversity that was represented. Tissue TCR repertoires likely differ from these blood-only repertoires.

The protocol was immunoSEQ multiplex PCR, while the TCRdb copy is restricted to in-frame clones and leaves out a portion. The table includes around 2.1 million clones, just over 90% detected once. The CDR3 extends over 14 amino acids. The germline V gene encodes CDR1 MGHRA and CDR2 YSYEKL. V was shortened by 1 base and J by 1 base, with 7 bases between the two germline ends. This receptor was identified in a man in his late teens or twenties in good health. Some clones in this sample may be carry-over from other donors' samples. This sequence joins TRBV4-1 and TRBJ1-1, with unresolved D. Material for sequencing was naive CD8+ T cells from PBMCs. The CDR3 here is CASSQVMGNTEAFF. The CDR3 DNA sequence: TGCGCCAGCAGCCAAGTGATGGGGAACACTGAAGCTTTCTTT.